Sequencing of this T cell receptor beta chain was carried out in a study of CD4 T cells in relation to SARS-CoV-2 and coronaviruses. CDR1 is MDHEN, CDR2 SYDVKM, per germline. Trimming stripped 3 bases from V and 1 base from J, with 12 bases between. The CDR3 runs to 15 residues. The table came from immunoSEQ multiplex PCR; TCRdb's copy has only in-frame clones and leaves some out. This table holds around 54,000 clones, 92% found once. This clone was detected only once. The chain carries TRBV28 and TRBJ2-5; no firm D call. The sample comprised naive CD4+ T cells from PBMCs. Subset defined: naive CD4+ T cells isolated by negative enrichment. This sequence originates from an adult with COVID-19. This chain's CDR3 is CASSFAGEAQETQYF. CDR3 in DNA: TGTGCCAGCAGTTTCGCTGGCGAGGCCCAAGAGACCCAGTACTTC.